These 16 T cell receptor beta chains were all obtained from the same sample, sequenced in a study of cytomegalovirus exposure and HLA in healthy donors. The PCR was carried out with 60 Vbeta primers and 13 Jbeta primers. TCRdb's table, derived via immunoSEQ multiplex PCR, lists solely in-frame clones and lacks some. The data show roughly 230,000 clones, about 85% seen once. Sequencing was carried out using PBMCs. Receptors originate from a girl under 10 years old in good health and CMV-seronegative.

The rearrangement links TRBV19 to TRBJ2-7, with D possibly being TRBD1 (5 bases). The CDR3 sequence is 11 residues long. Trimming left V 6 bases short and J 4 bases short, with 7 bases between. Germline loops: CDR1 LNHDA, CDR2 SQIVND (reference sequence). CDR3 DNA: TGTGCCAGTAGGTCAGGGTACGAGCAGTACTTC. Translation: CASRSGYEQYF. Variable domain in full (rest from reference TRBV19 and TRBJ2-7): DGGITQSPKYLFRKEGQNVTLSCEQNLNHDAMYWYRQDPGQGLRLIYYSQIVNDFQKGDIAEGYSVSREKKESFPLTVTSAQKNPTAFYLCASRSGYEQYFGPGTRLTVT.

The rearrangement joins TRBV25-1 to TRBJ1-5; TRBD1 aligns across 8 bases. V shed 5 bases, J shed 4 bases, and the junction held 7 bases outside the gene matches. CDR3 size: 15 residues. Germline V lookup: CDR1 MGHDK, CDR2 SYGVNS. The CDR3 DNA follows: TGTGCCAGCAGTCAGACAGGGGTTGGTAATCAGCCCCAGCATTTT. Translation: CASSQTGVGNQPQHF.

The chain carries TRBV18 and TRBJ1-5; 12 nucleotides agree with TRBD1. The J segment lost 6 bases and the V segment lost 4 bases, leaving 4 bases of the junction unmatched. The CDR3 totals 15 residues. From germline, CDR1 is KGHSH and CDR2 LQKENI. The DNA of the CDR3 is TGTGCCAGCTCACTGGGACAGGGGGCGAGTCAGCCCCAGCATTTT. Encoded protein: CASSLGQGASQPQHF.

The chain recombines TRBV6-5 with TRBJ2-5, with 7 bases that match TRBD2. J was trimmed by 1 base and V by 5 bases; bases with no gene match: 4. Germline loops: CDR1 MNHEY, CDR2 SVGAGI. This CDR3 is built from 14 residues. The CDR3 protein is CASSPGGGQETQYF. The CDR3 nucleotides are TGTGCCAGCAGTCCGGGGGGAGGCCAAGAGACCCAGTACTTC.

The chain is built from TRBV5-1 and TRBJ1-2; D perhaps matches TRBD1 (6 bases). CDR3 length: 15 residues. Germline CDR1 SGHRS, CDR2 YFSETQ. V shed 0 bases and J shed 7 bases, with 16 bases lying between them. This CDR3 reads CASSLEPTGYTGYTF. CDR3 in DNA: TGCGCCAGCAGCTTGGAACCCACAGGGTATACTGGCTACACCTTC.

The V call is TRBV10-3, the J call TRBJ2-1; D is possibly TRBD2 (5 bases). This CDR3 is 13 amino acids long. Trimming left V 0 bases short and J 6 bases short, with 6 bases between. Germline V gene sequence: CDR1 ENHRY, CDR2 SYGVKD. CDR3 in amino acids: CAISESLVNEQFF. Written as DNA, the CDR3 is TGTGCCATCAGTGAGTCACTAGTCAATGAGCAGTTCTTC.

The rearrangement joins TRBV19 to TRBJ1-1, with a possible D match to TRBD1 (5 bases). Germline CDR1 and CDR2: LNHDA and SQIVND (reference sequence). V was pared by 10 bases and J by 4 bases, with 10 bases between. CDR3 length: 11 amino acids. The CDR3 nucleotides are TGTGCCATACCAGGGCCCACTGAAGCTTTCTTT. Protein sequence: CAIPGPTEAFF.

This sequence joins TRBV6-5 and TRBJ1-3; 8 nucleotides agree with TRBD1. The CDR3 covers 14 residues. The V and J ends lost 5 bases and 4 bases, in that order; junction bases with no gene match: 4. The germline gives CDR1 MNHEY, CDR2 SVGAGI. For the CDR3, the DNA is TGTGCCAGCAGTGCCAGGGGGCGAGGAAACACCATATATTTT. Protein: CASSARGRGNTIYF.

The CDR3 spells CASSSGSSYEQYF. CDR3 coding DNA: TGTGCCAGCAGCAGCGGCAGCTCCTACGAGCAGTACTTC. V gene TRBV9 combines with J gene TRBJ2-7, with D possibly being TRBD2 (5 bases). This CDR3 has 13 residues. The germline CDR1 and CDR2 sequences are SGDLS and YYNGEE. V was clipped by 4 bases and J by 0 bases, with 8 bases between them.

This chain's CDR3 is CASSADWPSRNTQYF. Written as DNA, the CDR3 is TGTGCCAGCAGCGCGGACTGGCCGAGCAGGAATACGCAGTATTTT. The J gene is TRBJ2-3, the V gene TRBV7-7, with TRBD2 as a possible D gene (5 bases). The CDR3 spans 15 residues. Trimming cost V 5 bases and J 7 bases, with 19 bases left between them. CDR1 is SSHAT, CDR2 FNYEAQ, per germline (reference sequence). Supplemented by reference TRBV7-7 and TRBJ2-3, the full variable domain reads GAGVSQSPRYKVTKRGQDVTLRCDPISSHATLYWYQQALGQGPEFLTYFNYEAQPDKSGLPSDRFSAERPEGSISTLTIQRTEQRDSAMYRCASSADWPSRNTQYFGPGTRLTVL.

This clone was recorded only once. The chain combines TRBV23-1 with TRBJ2-1; TRBD2 matches at 8 bases. TRBV23-1 is sorted into the ORF group, with uncertain function. The junction had 20 bases not matched to a gene; V was cut back by 0 bases and J by 13 bases. This CDR3 has 18 amino acids. CDR3: CASSQSPPHEASGPRQFF. CDR3 nucleotide sequence: TGCGCCAGCAGTCAATCACCCCCCCACGAAGCTAGCGGGCCGCGACAGTTCTTC.

The chain recombines TRBV9 with TRBJ2-2; D not certain. The CDR3 sequence is 13 residues long. V was cut by 4 bases and J by 2 bases, with 6 bases left in between. CDR1 is SGDLS, CDR2 YYNGEE, per germline. The CDR3 loop reads CASSPSNTGELFF. The CDR3 DNA follows: TGTGCCAGCAGCCCATCAAACACCGGGGAGCTGTTTTTT. Full variable domain (outside the CDR3, taken from reference TRBV9 and TRBJ2-2): DSGVTQTPKHLITATGQRVTLRCSPRSGDLSVYWYQQSLDQGLQFLIQYYNGEERAKGNILERFSAQQFPDLHSELNLSSLELGDSALYFCASSPSNTGELFFGEGSRLTVL.

V is TRBV9 and J is TRBJ1-5, with 9 bases matching TRBD1. The J segment lost 6 bases and the V segment lost 3 bases, leaving 1 base of the junction unmatched. This CDR3 is 13 amino acids long. The germline gives CDR1 SGDLS, CDR2 YYNGEE. The CDR3 is CASSGQGGQPQHF. The CDR3 nucleotides are TGTGCCAGCAGCGGACAGGGGGGTCAGCCCCAGCATTTT.

A word on this clone: In the same sample, other DNA sequences code for this CDR3. This chain uses TRBV6-5 with TRBJ2-4, with D tentatively TRBD1 (5 bases). V lost 3 bases to trimming and J lost 1 base, with 7 bases between them. The CDR3 spans 14 residues. Per germline, CDR1 MNHEY and CDR2 SVGAGI. The CDR3 DNA follows: TGTGCCAGCAGTTATAACAGGGCCAAAAACATTCAGTACTTC. Translating it yields CASSYNRAKNIQYF.

This clone appeared a few times. This rearrangement joins TRBV15 to TRBJ2-1; TRBD2 agrees at 13 bases. The CDR3 consists of 15 residues. Germline CDR1 is LNHNV and CDR2 is YYDKDF (reference sequence). The trim removed 4 bases at V and 8 bases at J, leaving 5 bases unmatched. The CDR3 protein is CATSTRTSGSYEQFF. CDR3 nucleotides: TGTGCCACCAGCACACGGACTAGCGGGAGTTATGAGCAGTTCTTC. Full variable domain (remainder filled in from reference TRBV15 and TRBJ2-1): DAMVIQNPRYQVTQFGKPVTLSCSQTLNHNVMYWYQQKSSQAPKLLFHYYDKDFNNEADTPDNFQSRRPNTSFCFLDIRSPGLGDTAMYLCATSTRTSGSYEQFFGPGTRLTVL.

This chain connects TRBV7-2 to TRBJ2-3; perhaps TRBD2 as D (6 bases). The ends were cut back, 6 bases at V and 2 bases at J, with 18 bases in the middle. The CDR3 covers 16 residues. Germline CDR1 and CDR2: SGHTA and FQGNSA. The CDR3 here is CASRDIRTNPTDTQYF. DNA of the CDR3: TGTGCCAGCAGGGATATTAGGACTAACCCCACAGATACGCAGTATTTT.